Each of the 9 T cell receptor beta chains below was sequenced from the same sample in a study of T cells after yellow fever vaccination. A single record per CDR3 protein comes from TCRdb applying MiXCR to the 5' RACE reads. The top ten clones hold around 25% of a sample with over 250,000 distinct CDR3 sequences, roughly 4% of them seen once. The specimen was PBMCs, collected 5 days after the yellow fever booster vaccination. The source is a man between 18 and 35 years old who received the YFV17D yellow fever vaccine.

This clonotype was picked up a small number of times. This chain links TRBV10-3 with TRBJ2-5; D perhaps matches TRBD1 (6 bases). The V and J ends lost 4 bases and 3 bases respectively, with 9 bases between them. Germline V lookup: CDR1 ENHRY, CDR2 SYGVKD. The length of the CDR3 is 13 residues. The CDR3 protein is CAISGTEEETQYF. CDR3 nucleotide sequence: TGTGCCATCAGTGGGACAGAAGAAGAGACCCAGTACTTC.

This clonotype has a count of ten or more. The rearrangement links TRBV7-9 to TRBJ2-1; 7 bases are a match to TRBD1. Germline V gene data show CDR1 as SEHNR and CDR2 as FQNEAQ (reference sequence). The CDR3 loop spans 13 amino acids. After removal of 6 bases from V and 4 bases from J, the junction contained 3 bases not matched to a gene. The CDR3 sequence is CASRPGQYNEQFF. Here the CDR3 DNA reads TGTGCCAGCAGGCCGGGACAGTACAATGAGCAGTTCTTC.

The chain has TRBV7-9 and TRBJ2-7; 9 bases map to TRBD1. Per the germline V gene, CDR1 is SEHNR and CDR2 is FQNEAQ (reference sequence). V lost 5 bases, J lost 2 bases, and 7 bases stayed unmatched. The CDR3 covers 15 residues. CDR3 protein: CASSPGTGPTYEQYF. In nucleotides, the CDR3 is TGTGCCAGCAGCCCAGGGACAGGGCCAACCTACGAGCAGTACTTC. The whole variable domain, filled in from reference TRBV7-9 and TRBJ2-7, reads DTGVSQNPRHKITKRGQNVTFRCDPISEHNRLYWYRQTLGQGPEFLTYFQNEAQLEKSRLLSDRFSAERPKGSFSTLEIQRTEQGDSAMYLCASSPGTGPTYEQYFGPGTRLTVT.

This clonotype occurred a few times. The chain recombines TRBV28 with TRBJ2-7; D unclear. The germline V gene encodes CDR1 MDHEN and CDR2 SYDVKM. The germline V and J ends were trimmed by 5 bases and 6 bases, with 14 bases remaining between them. The CDR3 sequence is 13 residues long. CDR3 loop: CASSTNSPFEQYV. The CDR3 bases are TGTGCCAGCAGTACCAACTCTCCCTTCGAGCAGTACGTC.

J is TRBJ1-2 and V is TRBV4-1; 10 nucleotides line up with TRBD1. Germline CDR1 is MGHRA and CDR2 is YSYEKL. V was clipped by 6 bases and J by 8 bases; unmatched bases: 9. The CDR3 is 14 residues long. As DNA, the CDR3 is TGCGCCAGCAGTGGCCCCGGGACAGGGGTAGGCTACACCTTC. It yields the protein CASSGPGTGVGYTF.

The chain uses TRBV19 and TRBJ1-5; 12 bases agree with TRBD1. The CDR3 extends over 14 amino acids. Germline V gives CDR1 LNHDA, CDR2 SQIVND (reference sequence). Trimming removed 8 bases from V and 7 bases from J; junction bases left unmatched: 6. In DNA, the CDR3 is TGTGCCAGTGCCGGGACAGGGGGCCGACAGCCCCAGCATTTT. Residues: CASAGTGGRQPQHF. The complete variable domain, with remaining parts taken from reference TRBV19 and TRBJ1-5, reads DGGITQSPKYLFRKEGQNVTLSCEQNLNHDAMYWYRQDPGQGLRLIYYSQIVNDFQKGDIAEGYSVSREKKESFPLTVTSAQKNPTAFYLCASAGTGGRQPQHFGDGTRLSIL.

This chain uses TRBV3-1 with TRBJ2-5; no clear D. The CDR3 is 13 residues long. Trimming removed 0 bases at V and 5 bases at J, with 7 bases between. Germline values: CDR1 LGHDT, CDR2 YNNKEL (reference sequence). CDR3 sequence (DNA): TGTGCCAGCAGCCAAGAACCCCGGGAGACCCAGTACTTC. It specifies CASSQEPRETQYF.

This clonotype was seen ten or more times. This chain connects TRBV5-1 to TRBJ2-3; TRBD1 aligns across 10 bases. Germline V CDR1 and CDR2: SGHRS, YFSETQ. After removal of 3 bases from V and 6 bases from J, the junction contained 4 bases not matched to a gene. The CDR3 covers 14 residues. Written as DNA, the CDR3 is TGCGCCAGCAGCTCAGACAGGGGGCGGGATACGCAGTATTTT. As protein: CASSSDRGRDTQYF.

This clonotype was counted many times. This sequence joins TRBV20-1 and TRBJ2-1; 12 nucleotides agree with TRBD2. Germline CDR1 reads DFQATT; CDR2 reads SNEGSKA (reference sequence). V was pared by 1 base and J by 10 bases, with 11 bases of the junction left unmatched. This CDR3 region has 16 residues. This chain's CDR3 is CSARGNVLAGGGEQFF. In nucleotides, the CDR3 is TGCAGTGCTAGAGGCAACGTACTAGCGGGGGGAGGGGAGCAGTTCTTC.